Below, 8 T cell receptor beta chains from the same sample are listed, as sequenced in a study of T-cell memory formation after mild COVID-19. TCRdb used MiXCR to reprocess the 5' RACE reads, holding one entry per CDR3 protein. The sample contains some 250,000 distinct CDR3 sequences, roughly 17% of which appear only once. Material for sequencing was PBMCs or a T cell subset sorted from them (not recorded which). All receptors derive from a young man who had mild COVID-19 (a few samples of this study predate the infection). Cell type and time point are not known.

The V gene is TRBV6-2 or TRBV6-3, the J gene TRBJ2-7; TRBD1 is a possible D gene (6 bases). V shed 0 bases and J shed 3 bases, with 15 bases lying between them. The CDR3 runs 16 residues. Looked up from germline, CDR1 is MNHEY and CDR2 is SVGEGT. CDR3 residues: CASSYSRVEGDYEQYF. CDR3 coding DNA: TGTGCCAGCAGTTACTCGAGAGTCGAGGGGGACTACGAGCAGTACTTC.

This clonotype was seen a few times. This chain uses TRBV6-5 with TRBJ2-1; 10 bases are shared with TRBD1. The CDR3 has 15 residues. The V segment lost 4 bases and the J segment 10 bases; nucleotides outside the gene matches: 10. Germline V gene sequence: CDR1 MNHEY, CDR2 SVGAGI. CDR3 residues: CASSLTGTGEDEQFF. The CDR3 nucleotides read TGTGCCAGCAGTTTAACCGGGACAGGGGAAGACGAGCAGTTCTTC.

The V gene is TRBV7-8, the J gene TRBJ2-5; a possible D gene is TRBD2 (5 bases). The CDR3 contains 11 residues. Germline CDR1 is SGHVS and CDR2 is FQNEAQ. The V end lost 4 bases, the J end lost 10 bases, and 10 bases lay between the germline ends. CDR3 nucleotide sequence: TGTGCCAGCAGCTACGTACGGGACCAGTACTTC. Translated, it gives CASSYVRDQYF. Looking up the rest from reference TRBV7-8 and TRBJ2-5 gives the full variable domain: GAGVSQSPRYKVAKRGQDVALRCDPISGHVSLFWYQQALGQGPEFLTYFQNEAQLDKSGLPSDRFFAERPEGSVSTLKIQRTQQEDSAVYLCASSYVRDQYFGPGTRLLVL.

This clonotype showed up just a few times. The V gene is TRBV7-8, the J gene TRBJ2-1; maybe TRBD2 (6 bases). Trimming took off 4 bases at V and 7 bases at J, with 17 bases between the two ends. Germline V CDR1 and CDR2: SGHVS, FQNEAQ. The CDR3 consists of 15 residues. The CDR3 nucleotides read TGTGCCAGCAGCTCGCAGTTGGGGGGATTGAATGAGCAGTTCTTC. It translates to CASSSQLGGLNEQFF. Drawing the rest from reference TRBV7-8 and TRBJ2-1, the complete variable domain is GAGVSQSPRYKVAKRGQDVALRCDPISGHVSLFWYQQALGQGPEFLTYFQNEAQLDKSGLPSDRFFAERPEGSVSTLKIQRTQQEDSAVYLCASSSQLGGLNEQFFGPGTRLTVL.

V is TRBV7-9 and J is TRBJ1-1; a weak D match, TRBD1 (5 bases). Trimming pared 5 bases from V and 3 bases from J, leaving 16 bases between. The germline gives CDR1 SEHNR, CDR2 FQNEAQ (reference sequence). There are 15 residues in the CDR3. For the CDR3, the DNA is TGTGCCAGCAGCCCGAGGTTACAGGTTGACACTGAAGCTTTCTTT. It codes for CASSPRLQVDTEAFF.

There are many counts of this clonotype. One junction end disagrees with the germline gene, perhaps due to a read error. The V and J genes are TRBV5-1 and TRBJ1-1; TRBD1 agrees at 8 bases. Looked up from germline, CDR1 is SGHRS and CDR2 is YFSETQ. The CDR3 is 14 residues long. CDR3 in amino acids: CASSLGTGNTEAFF. In DNA form, the CDR3 reads TGTGCCAGCAGCCTTGGGACAGGAAACACTGAAGCTTTCTTT.

The V call is TRBV4-1, the J call TRBJ2-7; 9 nucleotides match TRBD1. With V trimmed by 1 base and J by 2 bases, 9 bases remained unmatched. CDR1 is MGHRA, CDR2 YSYEKL, per germline. This CDR3 spans 17 amino acids. The CDR3 coding sequence is TGCGCCAGCAGCCAAGTTCCTTCGGGACAGGGAACCTACGAGCAGTACTTC. Residues: CASSQVPSGQGTYEQYF.

V usage is TRBV10-3 and J usage is TRBJ1-1; perhaps TRBD1 as D (5 bases). CDR1 ENHRY and CDR2 SYGVKD come from the germline V gene. This CDR3 has 14 amino acids. V dropped 2 bases and J dropped 4 bases, with 11 bases sitting between them. The CDR3, as DNA: TGTGCCATCAGTGAGGTCAGGGCGGGCACTGAAGCTTTCTTT. Translation: CAISEVRAGTEAFF.